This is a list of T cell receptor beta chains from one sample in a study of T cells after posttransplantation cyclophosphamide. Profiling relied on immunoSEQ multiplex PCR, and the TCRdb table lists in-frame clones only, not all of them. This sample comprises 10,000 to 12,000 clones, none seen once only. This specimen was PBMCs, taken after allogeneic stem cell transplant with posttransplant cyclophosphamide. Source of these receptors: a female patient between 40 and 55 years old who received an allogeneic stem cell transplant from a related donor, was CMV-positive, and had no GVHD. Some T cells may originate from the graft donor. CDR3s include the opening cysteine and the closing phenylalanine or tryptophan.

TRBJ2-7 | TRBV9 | CASSVDGGRGYYEQYF
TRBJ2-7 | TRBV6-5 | CASSYTSGSPYEQYF
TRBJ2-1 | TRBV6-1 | CASSEGPSERGFF
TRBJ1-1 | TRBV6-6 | CASSQNSGAGPTEAFF
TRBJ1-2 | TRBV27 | CASSLSGAMFGYTF
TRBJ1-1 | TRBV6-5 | CASSYSITGDTEAFF
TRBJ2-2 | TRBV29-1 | CSVEEDRVLNTGELFF
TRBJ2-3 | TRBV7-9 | CASSKLDTQYF
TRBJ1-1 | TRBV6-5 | CASRLGNTEAFF
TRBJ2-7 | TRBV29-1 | CSVEDWGEDYEQYF
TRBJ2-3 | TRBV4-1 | CASSQDRIAKPTDTQYF
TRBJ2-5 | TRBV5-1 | CASSLRQGEETQYF
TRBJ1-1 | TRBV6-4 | CASSESYRESTEAFF
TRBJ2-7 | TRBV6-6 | CASSFSGLVVEQYF
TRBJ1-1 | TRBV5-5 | CASSFQAGLNTEAFF
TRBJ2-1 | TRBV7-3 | CASSSPKRTGRGNEQFF
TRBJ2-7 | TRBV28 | CASSLASRVIGQYF
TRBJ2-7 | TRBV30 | CAWSVWAGRGEQYF
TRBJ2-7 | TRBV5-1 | CASRMVGGVNLYEQYF
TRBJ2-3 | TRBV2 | CASSELAGGPRKDTQYF
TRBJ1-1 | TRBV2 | CASSSNEGARAFF
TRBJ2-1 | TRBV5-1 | CASSLAAGSGEQFF
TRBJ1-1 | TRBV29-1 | CSAIHSGQKDTEAFF
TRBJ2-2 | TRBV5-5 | CASSAGTGSTGELFF
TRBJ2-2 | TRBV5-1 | CASSLEPLAGPNTGELFF
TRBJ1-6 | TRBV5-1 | CASSLARRNSPLHF
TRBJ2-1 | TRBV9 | CASSRSGTGGFEQFF
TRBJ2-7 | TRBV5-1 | CASSSGNSPYEQYF
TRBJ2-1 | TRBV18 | CASSPVTGGYNEQFF
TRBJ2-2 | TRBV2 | CASRFGLAGGRTGELFF
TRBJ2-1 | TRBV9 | CASSVDPGFNNNEQFF
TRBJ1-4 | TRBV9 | CASSVTAGRWGEKLFF
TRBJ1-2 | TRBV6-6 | CASSTPGQGHGYTF
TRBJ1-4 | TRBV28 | CASSLGTATPATNEKLFF
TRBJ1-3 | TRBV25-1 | CASSERASGNTIYF
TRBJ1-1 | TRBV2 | CASFLGGAEAFF
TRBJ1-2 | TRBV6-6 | CASSADRENYGYTF
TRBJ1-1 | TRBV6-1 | CASRDRRDTEAFF
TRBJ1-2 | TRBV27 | CASSRQGAAEVYGYTF
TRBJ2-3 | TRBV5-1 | CASSLGPGVGTDTQYF
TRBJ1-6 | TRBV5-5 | CASSFTGGDSPLHF
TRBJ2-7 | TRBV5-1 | CASSRTSGSYYEQYF
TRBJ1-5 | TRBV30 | CAWSGAISNQPQHF
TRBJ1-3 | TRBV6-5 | CASSYSIYGGHTIYF
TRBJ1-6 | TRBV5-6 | CASSLFGDSYNSPLHF
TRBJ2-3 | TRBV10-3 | CAISVTSGIANTQYF
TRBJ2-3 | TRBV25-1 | CASSELSGLVSDTQYF
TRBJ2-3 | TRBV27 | CASSLSLTLYSRTDTQYF
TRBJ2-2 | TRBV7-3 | CASSMGLASANTGELFF
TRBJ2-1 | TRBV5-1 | CASSLVGGRYNEQFF
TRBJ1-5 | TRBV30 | CAWSAQGNQPQHF
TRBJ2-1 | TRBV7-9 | CASSARGGANNEQFF
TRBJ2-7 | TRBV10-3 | CAISPGTGGYEQYF
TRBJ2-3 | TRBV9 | CASSSGSGVYTDTQYF
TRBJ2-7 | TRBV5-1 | CASSPTPGQGAEEQYF
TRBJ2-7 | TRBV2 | CASKDRGRYEQYF